This TCR beta chain was observed in a study of blood T cell repertoires in COVID-19. Study background: Samples came from the United States, Italy and Spain, spanning acute and convalescent COVID-19.

This CDR3 is 15 amino acids long. V was pared by 5 bases and J by 10 bases, with 11 bases of the junction left unmatched. CDR1 and CDR2 from the germline V gene are SGHVS and FQNEAQ. Authors' analysis steps: For nucleated cells, counts were estimated from reference gene primer amplification. Libraries were prepared by immunoSEQ multiplex PCR; TCRdb keeps only in-frame clonotypes and omits some of them. V, J and clone size are those of that table, while D and trimming were read from the DNA. This table holds about 44,000 clones, 75% to 90% found once. Sequencing was carried out using peripheral blood. The sequence was obtained from a woman aged 80 or over in a cohort sampled during active or convalescent COVID-19. This rearrangement joins TRBV7-8 to TRBJ1-6, with 7 nucleotides matching TRBD1. The CDR3 sequence is CASSLTTGSQSPLHF. The CDR3, as DNA: TGTGCCAGCAGCCTAACGACAGGGAGTCAGTCACCCCTCCACTTT.